Described below is a single TCR beta chain sequence and its context. The data were produced by immunoSEQ multiplex PCR, yet TCRdb's version contains in-frame clones alone and is incomplete. Of about 80,000 clones in the sample, around 86% were seen once. This record comes from a study of blood T cell repertoires in COVID-19. Sequenced material: peripheral blood. This TCR came from a human donor in a cohort sampled during active COVID-19.

Here the CDR3 DNA reads TGTGCTAGTGCCCTCATGGCAGGGGACTACGAGCAGTACTTC. The encoded protein is CASALMAGDYEQYF. This chain uses TRBV12-5 with TRBJ2-7; TRBD1 might be the D (6 bases). The CDR3 loop spans 14 amino acids. V shed 7 bases and J shed 3 bases, with 16 bases lying between them. From germline, CDR1 is LGHNT and CDR2 FRNRAP. Combining the CDR3 with reference TRBV12-5 and TRBJ2-7 gives the whole variable domain DARVTQTPRHKVTEMGQEVTMRCQPILGHNTVFWYRQTMMQGLELLAYFRNRAPLDDSGMPKDRFSAEMPDATLATLKIQPSEPRDSAVYFCASALMAGDYEQYFGPGTRLTVT.